This passage covers 25 T cell receptor beta chains from one sample sequenced in a study of T-cell reconstitution after alpha-beta-depleted transplantation in children. TCRbeta library construction was performed incorporating unique molecular identifiers. In TCRdb, the PCR reads were re-called with MiXCR into one record per CDR3 protein. This table has around 300,000 distinct CDR3 sequences, more than 20% appearing once. This material consisted of PBMCs, mostly from graft donor cells, taken 180 days after TCRalphabeta/CD19-depleted stem cell transplant. The receptors shown here come from a male patient between 10 and 17 years old who had a stem cell transplant for acute lymphoblastic leukemia, so the T cells may come from the graft donor.

The table lists this clonotype with a few counts. This chain connects TRBV2 to TRBJ2-7; D uncertain. Germline V gene lookup returns CDR1 SNHLY and CDR2 FYNNEI. The CDR3 has 12 residues. Trimming shortened V by 8 bases and J by 3 bases, and 11 bases separated the two germline ends. CDR3: CASQRTLYEQYF. CDR3 nucleotides: TGTGCCAGCCAGAGGACCCTCTACGAGCAGTACTTC.

There are a few counts of this clonotype. The chain employs TRBV25-1 and TRBJ1-2; the match to TRBD1 covers 9 bases. Germline loops: CDR1 MGHDK, CDR2 SYGVNS. V dropped 4 bases and J dropped 7; count of bases not matched to a gene: 7. The CDR3 is 14 residues long. CDR3 in DNA: TGTGCCAGCAGTGCCCCCCGGACAGGGGCTGGCTACACCTTC. It encodes CASSAPRTGAGYTF.

This rearrangement joins TRBV18 to TRBJ2-5, with TRBD1 matching 7 bases. The length of the CDR3 is 15 residues. The V gene end was trimmed by 4 bases and the J gene end by 3 bases; junction bases not matched to a gene: 8. CDR1 is KGHSH and CDR2 is LQKENI in the germline V gene. DNA for the CDR3: TGTGCCAGCTCACTGCGAGGGGGCTTTGAAGAGACCCAGTACTTC. It yields the protein CASSLRGGFEETQYF.

The chain joins TRBV5-1 to TRBJ2-7; TRBD2 is a possible D gene (6 bases). The germline V gene has CDR1 SGHRS and CDR2 YFSETQ. The germline V and J ends were trimmed by 5 bases and 2 bases, with 17 bases remaining between them. The CDR3 loop spans 15 amino acids. CDR3 bases: TGCGCCAGCAGTATACCCGGGACTCCTCCCTACGAGCAGTACTTC. This codes for CASSIPGTPPYEQYF.

This sequence joins TRBV18 and TRBJ2-1; D is possibly TRBD1 (6 bases). The CDR3 covers 16 residues. Germline V gene data show CDR1 as KGHSH and CDR2 as LQKENI. V dropped 4 bases and J dropped 1 base, with 14 bases sitting between them. The CDR3 bases are TGTGCCAGCTCACTTCGACAGGACTTGTCCTACAATGAGCAGTTCTTC. It yields the protein CASSLRQDLSYNEQFF.

The chain recombines TRBV5-5 with TRBJ2-7, with 9 bases that match TRBD1. The ends lost 4 bases at V and 1 base at J; junction bases unmatched: 6. The germline CDR1 and CDR2 sequences are SGHKS and YYEKEE (reference sequence). The CDR3 is made up of 15 amino acids. The DNA of the CDR3 is TGTGCCAGCAGCATCCGGGACAGGGTATCCTACGAGCAGTACTTC. This translates into CASSIRDRVSYEQYF.

The gene calls are TRBV5-1 and TRBJ2-1; the D is unclear. The CDR3 extends over 12 amino acids. From germline, CDR1 is SGHRS and CDR2 YFSETQ. V dropped 4 bases and J dropped 4 bases, with 6 bases sitting between them. CDR3 region: CASSPTYNEQFF. The CDR3 DNA reads as TGCGCCAGCAGCCCAACTTACAATGAGCAGTTCTTC.

The chain links TRBV24-1 to TRBJ2-5, with TRBD2 identical over 12 bases. Germline V CDR1 and CDR2: KGHDR, SFDVKD. The CDR3 length is 15 residues. V dropped 6 bases and J dropped 5; count of bases not matched to a gene: 6. The CDR3 protein is CATSPGLAGTETQYF. The CDR3 DNA reads TGTGCCACCAGTCCAGGACTAGCGGGAACGGAGACCCAGTACTTC.

This clonotype appeared once. An end of the junction does not agree with germline; a read error may underlie this. V and J are TRBV7-9 and TRBJ2-3; 11 bases match TRBD2. Per the germline V gene, CDR1 is SEHNR and CDR2 is FQNEAQ (reference sequence). The CDR3 is 17 residues long. CDR3 in amino acids: CASSSIAGGPRTNTQYF. The DNA of the CDR3 is TGTGCCAGCAGTTCTATAGCGGGAGGGCCCCGCACAAATACGCAGTATTTT.

The chain links TRBV12-3 or TRBV12-4 to TRBJ1-1; D call uncertain. The CDR3 is made up of 12 amino acids. Between the trimmed V and J ends, which lost 5 bases and 1 base, there was a span of 5 bases. CDR3 coding DNA: TGTGCCAGCAGTGCCAAGAACACTGAAGCTTTCTTT. It translates to CASSAKNTEAFF.

This chain links TRBV11-1 with TRBJ2-3; D is possibly TRBD2 (6 bases). This CDR3 spans 19 amino acids. Germline CDR1 reads SGHAT; CDR2 reads FQDESV (reference sequence). V was clipped by 5 bases and J by 3 bases, with 27 bases between them. The CDR3 protein is CASSPTTRDSGVSTDTQYF. The DNA for the CDR3 is TGTGCCAGCAGCCCCACTACCAGGGACTCCGGAGTTTCGACAGATACGCAGTATTTT.

This clonotype appeared a few times. V usage is TRBV2 and J usage is TRBJ2-7; 15 bases map to TRBD2. The CDR3 runs to 19 residues. Germline CDR1 reads SNHLY; CDR2 reads FYNNEI. Unmatched junction bases numbered 15, after V lost 5 bases and J lost 4 bases. This CDR3 is CASSRHGLAGGPSGYEQYF. DNA for the CDR3: TGTGCCAGCAGTCGACACGGACTAGCGGGAGGGCCCTCGGGGTACGAGCAGTACTTC.

The chain carries TRBV5-6 and TRBJ2-1; 9 positions agree with TRBD1. Per the germline V gene, CDR1 is SGHDT and CDR2 is YYEEEE. The CDR3 runs 18 residues. Trimming at V came to 0 bases and at J to 4 bases, leaving 11 bases not matched to a gene. In DNA, the CDR3 is TGTGCCAGCAGCTTGGCCCTGGGGACAGGGATGGAGTACAATGAGCAGTTCTTC. It is translated as CASSLALGTGMEYNEQFF.

This clonotype occurred a few times. The chain carries TRBV7-9 and TRBJ2-3; TRBD2 matches at 9 bases. The CDR3 runs to 16 residues. The trim removed 1 base at V and 0 bases at J, leaving 2 bases unmatched. Germline V gives CDR1 SEHNR, CDR2 FQNEAQ (reference sequence). The CDR3, as DNA: TGTGCCAGCAGCTTAGGGGCGGGAGGGAGCACAGATACGCAGTATTTT. This gives the protein CASSLGAGGSTDTQYF.

This chain links TRBV12-3 or TRBV12-4 with TRBJ1-3; D not resolved. The CDR3 length is 13 residues. V gave up 3 bases and J gave up 4 bases, with 7 bases separating them. DNA for the CDR3: TGTGCCAGCAGTTTCGGGCGCGGAAACACCATATATTTT. Protein: CASSFGRGNTIYF.

The chain joins TRBV7-8 to TRBJ1-1; D perhaps matches TRBD1 (6 bases). V lost 4 bases, J lost 3 bases, and 15 bases lay in between. CDR3 length equals 15 residues. Germline assignment: CDR1 SGHVS and CDR2 FQNEAQ. CDR3 bases: TGTGCCAGCAGCTCCGGGGAGGGGGGTGACACTGAAGCTTTCTTT. Its translation is CASSSGEGGDTEAFF. Drawing the rest from reference TRBV7-8 and TRBJ1-1, the complete variable domain is GAGVSQSPRYKVAKRGQDVALRCDPISGHVSLFWYQQALGQGPEFLTYFQNEAQLDKSGLPSDRFFAERPEGSVSTLKIQRTQQEDSAVYLCASSSGEGGDTEAFFGQGTRLTVV.

This chain links TRBV5-6 with TRBJ2-5; 7 nucleotides agree with TRBD1. With V trimmed by 4 bases and J by 1 base, 4 bases remained unmatched. In germline, CDR1 is SGHDT, CDR2 YYEEEE. The CDR3 runs 14 residues. CDR3 nucleotide sequence: TGTGCCAGCAGCCCAGGGACAGCCCAAGAGACCCAGTACTTC. Translated: CASSPGTAQETQYF.

This clonotype was found many times. This rearrangement joins TRBV9 to TRBJ2-7; D is unclear. CDR3 length: 13 residues. V was clipped by 0 bases and J by 3 bases, with 7 bases between them. CDR1 SGDLS and CDR2 YYNGEE come from the germline V gene. CDR3 in DNA: TGTGCCAGCAGCGTAGACACGAGCTACGAGCAGTACTTC. It encodes CASSVDTSYEQYF.

This clonotype was counted only a few times. The DNA for the CDR3 is TGTGCCAGCAGTTACTCACAAGCGGACTATGGCTACACCTTC. This codes for CASSYSQADYGYTF. The rearrangement joins TRBV6-5 to TRBJ1-2; D remains unclear. Germline V gene sequence: CDR1 MNHEY, CDR2 SVGAGI. With 0 bases removed from V and 3 bases from J, the gap between germline ends came to 8 bases. There are 14 residues in the CDR3.

The table lists this clonotype with a few counts. This chain joins TRBV6-1 and TRBJ2-7, with 8 bases that match TRBD1. The germline CDR1 and CDR2 sequences are MNHNS and SASEGT. J gave up 0 bases and V 10 bases, and 5 bases lay outside the gene matches. This CDR3 is 13 amino acids long. The CDR3 nucleotides are TGTGCCACCTCGGGACAGGTCTCCTACGAGCAGTACTTC. Amino acid sequence: CATSGQVSYEQYF.

The chain employs TRBV7-9 and TRBJ1-5; possibly TRBD1 for D (5 bases). The CDR3 is 14 residues long. Between the trimmed V and J ends, which lost 3 bases and 6 bases, there was a span of 12 bases. The germline V gene has CDR1 SEHNR and CDR2 FQNEAQ (reference sequence). As DNA, the CDR3 is TGTGCCAGCAGCTTTGAGGGGACGGTTCAGCCCCAGCATTTT. Translation gives CASSFEGTVQPQHF.

This clonotype was picked up a small number of times. V is TRBV5-1 and J is TRBJ2-5; TRBD1 might be the D (5 bases). Deletions cut 0 bases from V and 5 bases from J, with 11 bases between. The CDR3 runs 14 residues. Germline V gene lookup returns CDR1 SGHRS and CDR2 YFSETQ. The CDR3 sequence: CASSLEVGRETQYF. The CDR3, as DNA: TGCGCCAGCAGCTTGGAAGTGGGGCGGGAGACCCAGTACTTC.

V is TRBV11-2 and J is TRBJ2-2; 14 bases are a match to TRBD2. The CDR3 has 16 amino acids. After removal of 5 bases from V and 5 bases from J, the junction contained 4 bases not matched to a gene. The germline gives CDR1 SGHAT, CDR2 FQNNGV. CDR3: CASSPGTSGSTGELFF. The CDR3 nucleotides read TGTGCCAGCAGCCCCGGGACTAGCGGGAGTACCGGGGAGCTGTTTTTT.

The chain recombines TRBV20-1 with TRBJ2-7; D possibly corresponds to TRBD2 (6 bases). Trimming stripped 5 bases from V and 7 bases from J, with 12 bases between. Germline lookup yields CDR1 DFQATT and CDR2 SNEGSKA (reference sequence). The CDR3 spans 11 residues. The CDR3 region is CSAGTHGEQYF. CDR3 bases: TGCAGTGCTGGGACTCACGGGGAGCAGTACTTC.

About this clonotype itself: A junction end diverges from the germline sequence, so it may reflect a read error. This chain joins TRBV10-3 and TRBJ2-2; D unclear. This CDR3 contains 14 residues. The germline CDR1 and CDR2 sequences are ENHRY and SYGVKD. The CDR3 reads CAISERVNTGELFF. CDR3 bases: TGTGCCATCAGTGAGAGGGTGAACACCGGCGAGCTGTTTTTT.